The next 13 T cell receptor beta chains were all read from a single sample in a study of untreated major depressive disorder (dated by TCRdb to the late 2010s). Study-level results and caveats: In CD4+ T cells, sequencing confirmed that depressed patients used TRBV05-01 (Vbeta 5.1) more than controls did, with a one-tailed test giving p = 0.040.

These TCRs are of unknown antigen specificity. Libraries were prepared through the immunoSEQ multiplex PCR assay. This is the immuneACCESS table as TCRdb keeps it, with only in-frame sequences that have V and J called. A part of the clones is gone; compared with another copy, unresolved V genes explain less than half, and the rest is unexplained. The sample yields approximately 24,000 clones; 91% were counted once. 0.7% to 0.85% of the sample is in the top ten clones. The specimen was CD4+ T cells from PBMCs. The origin of the receptors is a woman aged 30 to 39 with major depressive disorder.

This sequence joins TRBV7-2 and TRBJ2-5, with 11 bases that match TRBD1. The CDR3 extends over 16 amino acids. V trimming: 4 bases; J trimming: 5 bases; junction bases outside the gene matches: 9. The germline V gene has CDR1 SGHTA and CDR2 FQGNSA. The CDR3 DNA reads TGTGCCAGCAGCTCGGAGGGGACAGGGGGTGTGGAGACCCAGTACTTC. This gives the protein CASSSEGTGGVETQYF.

This chain links TRBV7-2 with TRBJ2-5; D uncertain. V was cut by 4 bases and J by 4 bases, with 10 bases left in between. Germline V gives CDR1 SGHTA, CDR2 FQGNSA. CDR3 length equals 13 residues. The chain's CDR3 is CASSSSSGETQYF. In DNA, the CDR3 is TGTGCCAGCAGCTCTTCCTCCGGAGAGACCCAGTACTTC.

The chain couples TRBV4-1 to TRBJ2-3; 16 bases are shared with TRBD2. Trimming cost V 2 bases and J 5 bases; bases outside gene matches: 7. The CDR3 runs 18 residues. Germline loops: CDR1 MGHRA, CDR2 YSYEKL. CDR3 in amino acids: CASSQFGTSGGAKDTQYF. CDR3 coding DNA: TGCGCCAGCAGCCAATTTGGGACTAGCGGGGGGGCCAAAGATACGCAGTATTTT.

This clone was recorded once. V gene TRBV28 combines with J gene TRBJ1-1; D remains unclear. The germline gives CDR1 MDHEN, CDR2 SYDVKM. The ends were cut back, 6 bases at V and 0 bases at J, with 8 bases in the middle. The CDR3 contains 13 residues. CDR3: CASRVGMNTEAFF. The CDR3 coding sequence is TGTGCCAGCAGGGTGGGGATGAACACTGAAGCTTTCTTT.

The V gene is TRBV18, the J gene TRBJ1-2, with D maybe TRBD1 (6 bases). The CDR3 covers 13 residues. Germline V gene data show CDR1 as KGHSH and CDR2 as LQKENI. Between the trimmed V and J ends, which lost 4 bases and 6 bases, there was a span of 12 bases. The CDR3 coding sequence is TGTGCCAGCTCACGGCAGGGGAGGGATGGCTACACCTTC. Translating it yields CASSRQGRDGYTF.

The V gene is TRBV18, the J gene TRBJ1-2, with 9 bases identical to TRBD1. This CDR3 spans 15 amino acids. V was pared by 3 bases and J by 1 base, with 3 bases of the junction left unmatched. Germline assignment: CDR1 KGHSH and CDR2 LQKENI. CDR3 region: CASSPRTGDNYGYTF. Here the CDR3 DNA reads TGTGCCAGCTCACCCCGGACAGGGGATAACTATGGCTACACCTTC.

The rearrangement uses TRBV7-9 and TRBJ2-7; no firm D call. This CDR3 contains 14 residues. CDR1 and CDR2 from the germline V gene are SEHNR and FQNEAQ (reference sequence). V lost 1 base and J 4 bases, leaving 11 bases between the germline ends. The CDR3 loop is CASSLGTADYEQYF. As DNA, the CDR3 is TGTGCCAGCAGCTTAGGCACCGCGGATTACGAGCAGTACTTC.

This clone was picked up one time. This chain links TRBV7-2 with TRBJ2-2, with 9 positions matching TRBD2. Trimming took 6 bases from V and 4 from J; bases not matched to a gene: 3. Germline loops: CDR1 SGHTA, CDR2 FQGNSA. The CDR3 loop spans 14 amino acids. CDR3 protein: CASRPSGTTGELFF. The CDR3 bases are TGTGCCAGCAGACCTAGCGGGACCACCGGGGAGCTGTTTTTT.

Only one count was recorded for this clone. In DNA form, the CDR3 reads TGTGCCAGCAGCGCGGGACTAGCGGGAGATCAGTTCTTC. Protein sequence: CASSAGLAGDQFF. The V call is TRBV7-6, the J call TRBJ2-1; 14 positions match TRBD2. The CDR3 totals 13 residues. V gave up 5 bases and J gave up 13 bases; unmatched junction bases: 4. From germline, CDR1 is SGHVS and CDR2 FNYEAQ.

The J gene is TRBJ2-2, the V gene TRBV5-1; the D gene could be TRBD1 or TRBD2 (6 bases each). Germline CDR1 is SGHRS and CDR2 is YFSETQ. With 0 bases removed from V and 3 bases from J, the gap between germline ends came to 9 bases. The CDR3 has 15 residues. CDR3 residues: CASSLDGGHTGELFF. CDR3 sequence (DNA): TGCGCCAGCAGCTTGGACGGGGGCCACACCGGGGAGCTGTTTTTT.

The chain carries TRBV11-2 and TRBJ2-3; 10 nucleotides align to TRBD2. There are 17 residues in the CDR3. Looked up from germline, CDR1 is SGHAT and CDR2 is FQNNGV. V shed 6 bases and J 7 bases; nucleotides not matched to a gene: 16. CDR3 sequence reads: CASRAWGGGLATNTQYF. In DNA form, the CDR3 reads TGTGCCAGCAGGGCCTGGGGCGGGGGACTAGCGACAAATACGCAGTATTTT. The full variable domain, rest sourced from reference TRBV11-2 and TRBJ2-3, is EAGVAQSPRYKIIEKRQSVAFWCNPISGHATLYWYQQILGQGPKLLIQFQNNGVVDDSQLPKDRFSAERLKGVDSTLKIQPAKLEDSAVYLCASRAWGGGLATNTQYFGPGTRLTVL.

The chain is built from TRBV11-3 and TRBJ2-5, with 7 bases fitting TRBD2. The CDR3 is made up of 15 amino acids. V shed 0 bases and J 5 bases; nucleotides not matched to a gene: 6. The germline V gene has CDR1 SGHNT and CDR2 YENEEA. CDR3 nucleotide sequence: TGTGCCAGCAGCTTAGAGTTGACTAGCTCGGAGACCCAGTACTTC. This gives the protein CASSLELTSSETQYF.

The DNA for the CDR3 is TGTGCCAGCAGCCCCGGGGTAGCGGGAGGGCCCTACAATGAGCAGTTCTTC. This codes for CASSPGVAGGPYNEQFF. V usage is TRBV11-3 and J usage is TRBJ2-1, with 11 bases matching TRBD2. The CDR3 covers 17 residues. J lost 2 bases, V lost 5 bases, and 8 bases had no gene match. CDR1 and CDR2 (germline): SGHNT, YENEEA.